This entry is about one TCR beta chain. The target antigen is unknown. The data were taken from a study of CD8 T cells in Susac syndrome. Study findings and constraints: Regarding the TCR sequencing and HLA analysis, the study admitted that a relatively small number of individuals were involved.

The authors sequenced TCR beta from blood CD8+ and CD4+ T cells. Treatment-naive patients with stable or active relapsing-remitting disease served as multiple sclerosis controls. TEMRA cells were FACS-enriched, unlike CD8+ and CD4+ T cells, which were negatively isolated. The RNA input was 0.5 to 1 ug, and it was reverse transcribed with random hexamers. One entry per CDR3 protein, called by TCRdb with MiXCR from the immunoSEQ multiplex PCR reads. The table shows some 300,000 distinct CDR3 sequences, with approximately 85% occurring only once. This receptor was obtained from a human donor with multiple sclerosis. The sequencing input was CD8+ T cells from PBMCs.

CDR3 DNA: TGTGCCACCAGTGATTTAGGCGGACTGCCGGGCGGGGAGCTGTTTTTT. It translates to CATSDLGGLPGGELFF. This chain connects TRBV24-1 to TRBJ2-2, with a tentative D call TRBD2 (5 bases). The CDR3 consists of 16 residues. Between the trimmed V and J ends, which lost 1 base and 7 bases, there was a span of 15 bases. From germline, CDR1 is KGHDR and CDR2 SFDVKD.